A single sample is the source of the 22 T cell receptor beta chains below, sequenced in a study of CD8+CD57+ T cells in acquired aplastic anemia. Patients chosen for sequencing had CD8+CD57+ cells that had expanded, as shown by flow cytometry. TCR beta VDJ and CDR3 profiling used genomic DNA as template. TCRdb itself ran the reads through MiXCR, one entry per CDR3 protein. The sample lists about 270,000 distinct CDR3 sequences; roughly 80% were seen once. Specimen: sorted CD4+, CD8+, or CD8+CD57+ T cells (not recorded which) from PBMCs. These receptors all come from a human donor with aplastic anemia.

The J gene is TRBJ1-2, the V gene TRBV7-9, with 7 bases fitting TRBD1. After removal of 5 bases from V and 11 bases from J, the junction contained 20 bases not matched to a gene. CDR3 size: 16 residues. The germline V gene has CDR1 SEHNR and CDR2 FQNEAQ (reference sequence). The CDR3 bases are TGTGCCAGCAGCGGGCGGGACCGACAGGGAGGAAACACTTACACCTTC. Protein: CASSGRDRQGGNTYTF.

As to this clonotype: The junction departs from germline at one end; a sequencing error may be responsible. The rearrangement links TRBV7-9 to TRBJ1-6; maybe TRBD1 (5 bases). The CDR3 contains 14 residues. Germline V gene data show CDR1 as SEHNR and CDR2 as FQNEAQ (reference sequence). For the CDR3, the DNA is TGTGCCAGCAGCCCCGACAGAGGGGAATCACCCCTCCAGTTT. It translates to CASSPDRGESPLQF.

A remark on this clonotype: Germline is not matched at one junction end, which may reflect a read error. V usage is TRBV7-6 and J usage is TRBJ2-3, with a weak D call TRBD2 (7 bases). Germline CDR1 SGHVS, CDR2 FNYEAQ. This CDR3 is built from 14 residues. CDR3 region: CASTLGGVPAAENF. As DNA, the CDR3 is TGTGCCAGCACCCTAGGGGGGGTCCCCGCTGCGGAGAATTTT.

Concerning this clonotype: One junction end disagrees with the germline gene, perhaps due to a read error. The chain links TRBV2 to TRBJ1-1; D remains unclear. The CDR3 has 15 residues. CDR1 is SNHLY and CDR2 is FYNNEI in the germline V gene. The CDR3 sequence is CASGVELTDTPEVFF. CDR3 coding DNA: TGTGCCAGCGGGGTCGAGCTCACAGATACGCCTGAAGTTTTCTTT.

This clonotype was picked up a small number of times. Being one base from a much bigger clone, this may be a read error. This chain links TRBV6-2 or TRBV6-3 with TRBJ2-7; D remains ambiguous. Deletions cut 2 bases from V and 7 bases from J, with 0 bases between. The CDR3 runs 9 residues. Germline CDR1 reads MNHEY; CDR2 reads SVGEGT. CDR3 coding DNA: TGTGCCAGCAGTTACGAGCAGTACTTC. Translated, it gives CASSYEQYF.

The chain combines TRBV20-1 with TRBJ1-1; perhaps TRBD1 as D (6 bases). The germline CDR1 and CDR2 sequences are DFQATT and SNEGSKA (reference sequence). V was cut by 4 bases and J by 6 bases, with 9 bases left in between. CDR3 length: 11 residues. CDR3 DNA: TGCAGTGCTAAGAGGGGGGCTGAAGCTTTCTTT. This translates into CSAKRGAEAFF.

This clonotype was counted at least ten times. CDR3 region: CASSLARGPDTQYFF. The CDR3 coding sequence is TGTGCCAGCAGCTTAGCGCGAGGACCCGATACGCAGTATTTCTTT. The V call is TRBV7-8, the J call TRBJ1-1, with D unclear. The V end lost 0 bases, the J end lost 13 bases, and 21 bases lay between the germline ends. The CDR3 is made up of 15 amino acids. Germline V CDR1 and CDR2: SGHVS, FQNEAQ. The full variable domain, with the rest looked up from reference TRBV7-8 and TRBJ1-1, is GAGVSQSPRYKVAKRGQDVALRCDPISGHVSLFWYQQALGQGPEFLTYFQNEAQLDKSGLPSDRFFAERPEGSVSTLKIQRTQQEDSAVYLCASSLARGPDTQYFFGQGTRLTVV.

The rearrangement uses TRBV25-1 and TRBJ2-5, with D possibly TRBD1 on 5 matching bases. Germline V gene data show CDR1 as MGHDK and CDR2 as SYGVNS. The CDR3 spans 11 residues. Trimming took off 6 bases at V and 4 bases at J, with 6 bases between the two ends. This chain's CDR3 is CASSDRETQYF. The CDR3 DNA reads TGTGCCAGCAGCGACAGAGAGACCCAGTACTTC.

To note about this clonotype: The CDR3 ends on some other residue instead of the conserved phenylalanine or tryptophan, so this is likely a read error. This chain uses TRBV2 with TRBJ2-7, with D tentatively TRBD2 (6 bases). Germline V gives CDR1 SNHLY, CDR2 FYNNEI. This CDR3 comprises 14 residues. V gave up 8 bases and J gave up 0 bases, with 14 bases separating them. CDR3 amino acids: CASPSGYSSYEQYL. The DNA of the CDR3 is TGTGCCAGCCCCAGCGGGTACAGCTCCTACGAGCAGTACCTC.

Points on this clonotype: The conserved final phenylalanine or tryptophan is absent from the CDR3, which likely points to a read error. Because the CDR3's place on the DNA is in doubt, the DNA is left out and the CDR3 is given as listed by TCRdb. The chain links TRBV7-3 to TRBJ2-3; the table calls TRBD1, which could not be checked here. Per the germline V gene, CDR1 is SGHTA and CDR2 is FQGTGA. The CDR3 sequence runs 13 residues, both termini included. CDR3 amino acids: CASGDGETSTEYV.

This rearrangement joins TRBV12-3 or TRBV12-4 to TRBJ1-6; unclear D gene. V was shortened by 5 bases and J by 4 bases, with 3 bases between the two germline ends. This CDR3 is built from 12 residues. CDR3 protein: CASSQYNSPLHF. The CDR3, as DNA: TGTGCCAGCAGTCAATATAATTCACCCCTCCACTTT.

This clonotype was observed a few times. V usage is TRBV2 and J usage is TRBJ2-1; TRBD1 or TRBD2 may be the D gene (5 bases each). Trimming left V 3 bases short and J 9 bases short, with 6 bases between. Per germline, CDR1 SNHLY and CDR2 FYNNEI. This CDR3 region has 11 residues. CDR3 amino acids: CASSDGGEQFF. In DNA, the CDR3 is TGTGCCAGCAGTGATGGGGGTGAGCAGTTCTTC.

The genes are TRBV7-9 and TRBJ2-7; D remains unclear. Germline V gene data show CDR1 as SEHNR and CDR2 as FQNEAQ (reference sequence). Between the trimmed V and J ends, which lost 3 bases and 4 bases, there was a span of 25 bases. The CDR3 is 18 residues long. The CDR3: CASSFHRTAHDNSYEQYV. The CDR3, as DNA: TGTGCCAGCAGCTTTCATAGAACTGCTCATGATAACTCGTACGAGCAGTACGTC.

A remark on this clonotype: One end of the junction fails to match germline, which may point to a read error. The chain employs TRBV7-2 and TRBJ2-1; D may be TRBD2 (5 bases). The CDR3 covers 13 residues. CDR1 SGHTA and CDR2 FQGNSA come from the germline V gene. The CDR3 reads CASSLRGSADYYF. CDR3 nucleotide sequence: TGTGCCAGCAGCTTGAGAGGGAGCGCCGACTATTACTTC. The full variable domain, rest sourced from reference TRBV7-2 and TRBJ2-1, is GAGVSQSPSNKVTEKGKDVELRCDPISGHTALYWYRQSLGQGLEFLIYFQGNSAPDKSGLPSDRFSAERTGGSVSTLTIQRTQQEDSAVYLCASSLRGSADYYFGPGTRLTVL.

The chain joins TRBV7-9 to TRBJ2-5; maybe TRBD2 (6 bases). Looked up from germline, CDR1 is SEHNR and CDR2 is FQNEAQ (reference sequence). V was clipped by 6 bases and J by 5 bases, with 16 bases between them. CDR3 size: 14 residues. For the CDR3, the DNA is TGTGCCAGCAGTCCAGCCGGGGCGGGGGAGACCCAGTACTTC. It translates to CASSPAGAGETQYF.

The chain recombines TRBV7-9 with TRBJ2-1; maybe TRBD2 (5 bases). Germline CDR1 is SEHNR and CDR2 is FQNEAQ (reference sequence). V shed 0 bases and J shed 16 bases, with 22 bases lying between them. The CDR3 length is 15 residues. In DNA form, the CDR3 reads TGTGCCAGCAGCTTAGCTAGACATGGGGAGACGGAGTATTTCTTC. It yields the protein CASSLARHGETEYFF.

CDR3 DNA sequence: TGTGCCAGCAGCCACGGGCTTAAGAGCTCCTACGAGCAGTACTTC. Amino acids: CASSHGLKSSYEQYF. The genes are TRBV14 and TRBJ2-7; D gene unclear. With 3 bases removed from V and 0 bases from J, the gap between germline ends came to 12 bases. Germline lookup yields CDR1 SGHDN and CDR2 FVKESK. The CDR3 is 15 amino acids. Supplemented by reference TRBV14 and TRBJ2-7, the full variable domain reads EAGVTQFPSHSVIEKGQTVTLRCDPISGHDNLYWYRRVMGKEIKFLLHFVKESKQDESGMPNNRFLAERTGGTYSTLKVQPAELEDSGVYFCASSHGLKSSYEQYFGPGTRLTVT.

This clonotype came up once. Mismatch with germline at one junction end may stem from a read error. The CDR3 coding sequence is TGTGCCAGCAGTGAAGTGACAGGAAGCACCATATATTTC. This translates into CASSEVTGSTIYF. The chain links TRBV2 to TRBJ1-3; TRBD1 might be the D (6 bases). The V gene's germline CDR1 is SNHLY and CDR2 FYNNEI. The CDR3 sequence is 13 residues long.

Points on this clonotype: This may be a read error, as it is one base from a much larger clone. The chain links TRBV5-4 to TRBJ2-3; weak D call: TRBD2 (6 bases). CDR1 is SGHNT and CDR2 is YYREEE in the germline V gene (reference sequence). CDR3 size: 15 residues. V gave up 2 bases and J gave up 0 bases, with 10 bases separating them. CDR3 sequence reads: CASSFASESTDTQYF. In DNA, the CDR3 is TGTGCCAGCAGCTTTGCTAGCGAGAGCACAGATACGCAGTATTTT.

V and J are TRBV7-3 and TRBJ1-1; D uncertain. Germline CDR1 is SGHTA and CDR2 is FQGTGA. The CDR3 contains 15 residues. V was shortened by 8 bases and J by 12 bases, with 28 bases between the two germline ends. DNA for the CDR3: TGTGCCAGCTCAAGAGAGGCCAACGCCGTTAAACACTCTTTCTTT. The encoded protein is CASSREANAVKHSFF.

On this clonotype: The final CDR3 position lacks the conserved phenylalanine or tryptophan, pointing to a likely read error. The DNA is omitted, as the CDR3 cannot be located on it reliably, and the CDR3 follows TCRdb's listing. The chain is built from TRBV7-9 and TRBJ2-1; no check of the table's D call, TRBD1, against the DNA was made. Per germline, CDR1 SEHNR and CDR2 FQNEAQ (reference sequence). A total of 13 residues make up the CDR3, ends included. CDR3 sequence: CASSFGVTGGHDE.

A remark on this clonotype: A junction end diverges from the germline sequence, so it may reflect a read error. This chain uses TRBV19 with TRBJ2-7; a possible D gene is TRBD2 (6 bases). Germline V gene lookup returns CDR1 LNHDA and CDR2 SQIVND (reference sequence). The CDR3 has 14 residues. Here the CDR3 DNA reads TGTGCCAGTAGTATCGCGGAGGGTTCCTACGAGGAGCACTTC. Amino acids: CASSIAEGSYEEHF.